This entry describes one T cell receptor beta chain. This clone was observed once. Its recognized antigen is unknown. Base-call qualities are not available, and no considerably larger clone is one nucleotide away. The protocol used for the library was the immunoSEQ multiplex PCR assay. The multiplex PCR relied on a mix of 60 forward primers for TCR Vbeta segments and 13 reverse primers for TCR Jbeta segments. A multiplex PCR assay on genomic DNA amplified the CDR3 region of rearranged TCR beta genes. Amplified TCR beta libraries were sequenced as 87-base-pair reads on the Illumina HiSeq System. Per the original workflow: In a later analysis, tens of millions of unique TCR beta chains were counted across the 666 repertoires, and roughly 11 million of these chains were shared by at least two donors. Raw reads were error-corrected and collapsed into unique sequences by a nearest-neighbor algorithm in which closely related sequences were merged to remove PCR and sequencing errors. Alignment of CDR3 sequences to IMGT reference sequences was used to assign V, D and J gene segments. Each retained sequence needed at least a six-nucleotide match to both a V gene segment and a J gene segment. A rearrangement was called productive if the CDR3 had no stop codons and remained in frame with V and J, and every other rearrangement was called non-productive. Following IMGT convention, CDR3 was defined as the stretch from the second conserved V-encoded cysteine up to the conserved J-encoded phenylalanine. Sequences without an unambiguous match to a single V gene segment were excluded from the earlier analysis of approximately 600 of the donors. In an earlier analysis of almost 600 of the donors, a V segment was called functional when productive rearrangements were above 56.7%, and segregating when the standard deviation between donors exceeded 5%. A statistical classification framework was built for diagnosing cytomegalovirus status from the catalog of TCR beta chain sequences. In a later analysis, V and J genes were assigned by comparing TCR nucleotide sequences against IMGT/GENE-DB human TR gene sequences. The TCRdist pipeline was used in a later analysis to assign CDR3 sequences and most-parsimonious VDJ recombination scenarios. In a later analysis, each TCR beta chain was defined by its CDR3 amino acid sequence together with its V-gene family, and reads without a unique V-gene family were excluded. In a later analysis, approximately 640 highly shared, low-generation-probability nucleotide sequences were removed to address suspected cross-contamination and a sequencing artifact. A later analysis calculated a clonal expansion index for each public chain from normalized within-repertoire ranks of inferred template counts. In a later analysis, generation probabilities were computed using a VDJ recombination model fitted to out-of-frame rearrangements, and the results were checked against IGoR. In a later analysis, TCR-TCR, TCR-HLA and TCR-CMV co-occurrence was scored with hypergeometric tests, and a repertoire-size bias correction was applied to TCR pairs. To estimate false discovery rates, a later analysis permuted the HLA or CMV assignments 20 times. In a later analysis, co-occurring TCRs were grouped using DBSCAN, with TCRdist sequence similarity added in when clustering inside HLA-allele-positive subsets. Co-occurrence clustering excluded repertoires with fewer than 30,000 or more than 120,000 public chains, plus five with anomalous nucleotide sharing. TCRdb provides this immuneACCESS table in a form limited to in-frame rearrangements. Some clones are lacking; in checked studies, under half of them reflect an unresolved V gene, and why the rest are absent is not known. The V and J calls and clone size come from that table; D and trimming were worked out from the DNA. This sample has roughly 260,000 clones in its table, and roughly 81% of those were observed once. Of the sample, 1.5% to 2.5% is held by the ten largest clones.

These data are taken from a study of cytomegalovirus exposure and HLA in healthy donors (dated by TCRdb to 2017 to 2019). Regarding the study in general: An earlier analysis of some 620 of the donors reported 276 Gb of sequence data and around 110 million unique TCR beta sequences obtained from around 190 million T cells. Donor age, sex, ethnicity and CMV serostatus were compiled alongside the repertoire data. The T cell repertoires of several hundred subjects were profiled by immunosequencing and related to cytomegalovirus serostatus. The study combined high-throughput TCR immunosequencing, statistical association of individual TCRs with disease status, and machine learning to predict cytomegalovirus infection status. An early release covering roughly 600 HLA-typed donors comprised roughly 300 gigabases of sequencing data and roughly 85 million unique TCR sequences. HLA typing covered class I and class II loci at four-digit resolution. Rather than drawing on any new phenotypic data, the later analysis identified candidate immune exposures from TCR beta sequences and the way those sequences occurred across donors. A later genetic analysis used genome-wide SNP genotypes for about 55% of the 666 donors, treating that subset as a discovery cohort. In an earlier analysis of several hundred of the donors, high-throughput TCR beta sequencing was used to judge whether each TCR beta V gene segment behaved as functional or pseudogenic. Across 300 to 500 genotyped donors of the cohort, an average of approximately 240,000 unique TCR beta nucleotide sequences per donor were sequenced, and around 20% of those sequences were non-productive. The aim of the study was to test whether cataloging public T cell receptors could identify signatures of past pathogen exposure. In addition to the first cohort of roughly 700 subjects, a separate validation cohort of under 150 different subjects was used. Roughly five DR-DQ haplotypes were handled as single units for association and clustering, since linkage in the cohort was strong. Every repertoire in the discovery cohort had been generated on one and the same sequencing platform. The number of typed donors differed by locus: about 620-640 for A, B, C, DRB1 and DQB1; approximately 520 for DQA1; 606 for DPA1; and roughly 470 for DPB1. Among the approximately 400 genotyped donors, under 90% belonged to the genetic ancestry cluster associated with self-reported Caucasian donors. A later analysis re-examined previously published TCR beta repertoires from roughly 720 donors and added high-resolution HLA genotyping to investigate patterns of TCR occurrence. Broader findings and caveats from the paper: In vitro tests confirmed that a few of the cytomegalovirus-associated TCR beta chains recognize cytomegalovirus antigens. It was suggested by the authors that the approach could potentially be generalized to other disease states and immunological phenotypes. Compared with equally common non-associated chains, HLA-associated TCR beta chains in a later analysis were more clonally expanded and had lower generation probabilities. Because HLA typing was missing for some donors at each locus, association tests included only the typed subset. According to a later genetic analysis, donors in an Asian-associated ancestry cluster had fewer N-insertions in productive TCRs than the approximately 700-donor mean. Assigning TCR associations to individual alleles was difficult when HLA alleles, especially DR and DQ, strongly co-occurred. A cluster of highly shared sequence variants was judged likely to represent a technical artifact of the sequencing pipeline. In a later analysis, most CMV-associated TCR beta chains were found to appear HLA-restricted, with HLA associations seemingly driven largely by CMV exposure. Because counts were too low, around 18 rarely observed V segments, including chromosome 9 orphons, were left out of the earlier analysis of several hundred of the donors. Several of the top co-occurrence clusters appeared to be linked to parvovirus B19, influenza, CMV and Epstein-Barr virus, according to a later analysis. Only TCR beta chains were sequenced in this cohort, and the absence of alpha or paired-chain data limited detectable features. While some public TCRs were present in many individuals, most TCR sequences turned up only very rarely across donors. Cytomegalovirus status was reported to be diagnosed by the classifier with high specificity and sensitivity in both the original and validation cohorts. In an earlier analysis of around 600 of the donors, most TCR beta V segments appeared in productive rearrangements about 87% or about 30% of the time, broadly matching IMGT annotations. A further reported finding was that TCR beta sequences accurately predicted the HLA-A and HLA-B alleles for most subjects in the first cohort. An association between a missense DCLRE1C variant and V-gene and J-gene trimming of TCR beta chains was found in a later genetic analysis and replicated in an independent cohort. In the study, around 150 TCR beta chains were listed as associated with cytomegalovirus. Correlated functional status among segregating V segments might be attributable to linkage disequilibrium, but an unknown experimental factor could not be ruled out. Roughly uniform sequencing depth across donors was assumed in presence/absence analyses, although this assumption may not hold. The only immune exposure information available for the cohort was CMV serostatus. A later analysis associated 16,951 TCR beta sequences with specific HLA alleles at a false discovery rate of 0.05. The 87-base-pair reads could not distinguish some IMGT-functional V segments, including TRBV6-2 and TRBV6-3, so those segments were excluded. A later analysis found that TCR association rates varied across HLA loci, with DRB1 alleles showing the most associated TCRs and HLA-C alleles the fewest.

V loses 2 bases at its end and J loses 1 base; junction bases beyond the gene matches: 3. The germline V gene sets CDR1 to MRHNA and CDR2 to SNTAGT. The CDR3 sequence holds 16 residues, the cysteine and phenylalanine included. Only the CDR3 DNA stays, 48 bases, in frame from base 1. The cohort consisted of some 730 healthy bone marrow donors. Cohort members were all nominally healthy when sampled, although unrecorded immune exposures were likely present. The donor was CMV seropositive and belonged to the group of 250 to 300 seropositive cohort members. Every donor gave a peripheral blood sample, and the peripheral blood mononuclear cells from that sample were used for TCR beta sequencing. The Qiagen DNeasy Blood Extraction Kit was used to extract genomic DNA from the blood cell samples.

The chain joins TRBV6-4 to TRBJ2-1, and 9 junctional nucleotides match TRBD2. The TCR was taken from a woman between 40 and 50 years old in good health and CMV-seropositive. Sequencing was done on a sample of PBMCs. The CDR3 protein sequence reads: CASSDAGGSSYNEQFF. The nucleotides are TGTGCCAGCAGTGACGCGGGAGGGTCTTCCTACAATGAGCAGTTCTTC.